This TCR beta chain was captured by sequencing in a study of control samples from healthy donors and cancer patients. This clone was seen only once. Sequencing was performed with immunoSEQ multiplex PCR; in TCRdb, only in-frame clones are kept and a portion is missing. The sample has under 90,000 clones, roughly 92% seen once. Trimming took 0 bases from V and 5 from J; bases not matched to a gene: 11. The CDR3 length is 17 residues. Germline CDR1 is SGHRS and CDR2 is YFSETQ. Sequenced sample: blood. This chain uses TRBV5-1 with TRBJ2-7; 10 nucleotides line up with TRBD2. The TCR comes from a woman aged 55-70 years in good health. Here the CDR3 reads CASSLALLAGVVDEQYF. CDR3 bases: TGCGCCAGCAGCTTGGCTCTCCTAGCGGGAGTTGTAGACGAGCAGTACTTC.